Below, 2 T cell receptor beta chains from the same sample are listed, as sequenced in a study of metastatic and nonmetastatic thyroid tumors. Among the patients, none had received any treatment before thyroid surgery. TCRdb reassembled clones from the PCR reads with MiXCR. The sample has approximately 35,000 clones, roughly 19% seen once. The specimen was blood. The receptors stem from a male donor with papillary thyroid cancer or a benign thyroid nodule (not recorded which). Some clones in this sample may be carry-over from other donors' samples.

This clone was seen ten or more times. Here the CDR3 DNA reads TGCGCCAGCAGCCGAGGAGGGTGGAACTATGGCTACACCTTC. It yields the protein CASSRGGWNYGYTF. The chain combines TRBV4-3 with TRBJ1-2; no firm D call. CDR1 is LGHNA, CDR2 YSLEER, per germline. Deletions cut 4 bases from V and 2 bases from J, with 11 bases between. The CDR3 is 14 residues long.

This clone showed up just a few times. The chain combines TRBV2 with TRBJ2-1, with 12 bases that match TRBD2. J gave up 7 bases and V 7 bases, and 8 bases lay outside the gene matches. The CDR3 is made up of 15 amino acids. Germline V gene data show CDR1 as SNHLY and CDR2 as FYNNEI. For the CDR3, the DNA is TGTGCCAGCACCGCGACTAGCGGGAGTCGGAATGAGCAGTTCTTC. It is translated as CASTATSGSRNEQFF.